These 3 T cell receptor beta chains were sequenced from one sample in a study of T cell responses to AZD1222 COVID-19 vaccine. TCRdb's table, derived via immunoSEQ multiplex PCR, lists solely in-frame clones and lacks some. The sample records some 110,000 clones, about 90% being singletons. The starting material was peripheral blood, obtained on day 0 of AZD1222 vaccination. These receptors originate from an adult in good health.

This rearrangement joins TRBV2 to TRBJ1-5; 8 nucleotides align to TRBD1. With 8 bases clipped from V and 4 bases from J, the junction kept 10 bases outside the gene matches. Germline V lookup: CDR1 SNHLY, CDR2 FYNNEI. This CDR3 has 15 residues. The CDR3 DNA sequence: TGTGCCAGCCACGGGACAGGCGGGAATAATCAGCCCCAGCATTTT. Protein product: CASHGTGGNNQPQHF.

The rearrangement uses TRBV7-8 and TRBJ2-2; unclear D gene. Deletions cut 3 bases from V and 0 bases from J, with 5 bases between. The CDR3 is made up of 14 amino acids. Germline-derived CDR1 and CDR2 are SGHVS and FQNEAQ. In DNA form, the CDR3 reads TGTGCCAGCAGCTTCTGGCCGAACACCGGGGAGCTGTTTTTT. Protein sequence: CASSFWPNTGELFF.

The rearrangement links TRBV28 to TRBJ2-3, with D possibly TRBD1 on 6 matching bases. The length of the CDR3 is 16 residues. Trimming left V 3 bases short and J 0 bases short, with 13 bases between. The germline V gene encodes CDR1 MDHEN and CDR2 SYDVKM. DNA for the CDR3: TGTGCCAGCAGTTTGGGGACACAGCGTAGCACAGATACGCAGTATTTT. Translating gives CASSLGTQRSTDTQYF.